The subject of this entry is one TCR beta chain. The limits of the CDR3 on the DNA are not certain, so only TCRdb's listed CDR3 is given. The data are from a study of tumor and adjacent non-tumor tissue in lung cancer. This sample's RNA came from whole unsorted tissue. More than 3 cm separated this lung sample from the edge of the tumor. A modified ARM-PCR protocol with three rounds of nested PCR amplified TCRbeta. TCRdb recomputed calls from the multiplex PCR reads with MiXCR, one row per CDR3 protein. Of 90,000 to 100,000 distinct CDR3 sequences listed, roughly 80% were seen once; the top ten hold about 31%. The sample taken for sequencing was distant non-tumor lung tissue. This clonotype was sampled from a man in his sixties with small cell lung cancer.

The CDR3 loop reads CASSSSNSGELFF. The chain couples TRBV6-6 to TRBJ2-2. The germline V gene has CDR1 MNHNY and CDR2 SVGAGI (reference sequence). Termini included, the CDR3 measures 13 amino acids.